This passage covers 28 T cell receptor beta chains from one sample sequenced in a study of T cells in Graves' hyperthyroidism and ophthalmopathy. The CDR3 regions of TCR beta were amplified from RNA transcripts. First-round RT-PCR targeting the TCR CDR3 was performed with the HTBI primer set. TCRdb called the multiplex PCR reads again in MiXCR, with one record for every CDR3 protein. This table has 350,000 or so distinct CDR3 sequences, approximately 18% appearing once. Input material: blood. These receptors were taken from a woman aged 50 to 65 with Graves' hyperthyroidism.

This clonotype has a handful of counts. The CDR3 region has the DNA TGTGCCAGCAGTGAAGCGCGATTTGAGCAGTTCTTC. Its protein product is CASSEARFEQFF. The V gene is TRBV6-1, the J gene TRBJ2-1, with D uncertain. Germline-derived CDR1 and CDR2 are MNHNS and SASEGT. This CDR3 comprises 12 residues. The V and J ends lost 0 bases and 9 bases respectively, with 6 bases between them.

This chain connects TRBV27 to TRBJ1-1, with 7 bases lining up with TRBD1. CDR1 and CDR2 from the germline V gene are MNHEY and SMNVEV (reference sequence). The CDR3 consists of 17 residues. The junction had 17 bases not matched to a gene; V was cut back by 5 bases and J by 5 bases. The CDR3 DNA reads TGTGCCAGCAGTCCGACAGACAGGGCCGCTAGGGAGACTGAAGCTTTCTTT. This gives the protein CASSPTDRAARETEAFF.

The J gene is TRBJ2-1, the V gene TRBV10-3, with 16 bases fitting TRBD2. The CDR3 length is 18 residues. With 5 bases clipped from V and 7 bases from J, the junction kept 11 bases outside the gene matches. The V gene's germline CDR1 is ENHRY and CDR2 SYGVKD. This chain's CDR3 is CAISSTGLAGGHRNEQFF. In nucleotides, the CDR3 is TGTGCCATCAGTTCAACGGGACTAGCGGGGGGGCACCGGAATGAGCAGTTCTTC.

This clonotype has a handful of counts. The chain couples TRBV6-6 to TRBJ1-4, with 7 bases matching TRBD1. Trimming cost V 2 bases and J 8 bases; bases outside gene matches: 5. The CDR3 consists of 14 residues. The V gene's germline CDR1 is MNHNY and CDR2 SVGAGI (reference sequence). This chain's CDR3 is CASSYEQGTEKLFF. In DNA, the CDR3 is TGTGCCAGCAGTTACGAACAGGGGACGGAAAAACTGTTTTTT.

Concerning this clonotype itself: A much more abundant neighbour one base away suggests this may be a read error. The V and J genes are TRBV20-1 and TRBJ2-5, with D possibly being TRBD1 or TRBD2 (7 bases each). The CDR3 is 14 residues long. CDR1 is DFQATT, CDR2 SNEGSKA, per germline (reference sequence). The CDR3 nucleotides are TGCAGTGCTAGAGATCTGGACAGGCGGGAGACCCATTACTTC. It codes for CSARDLDRRETHYF.

The V and J genes are TRBV6-5 and TRBJ1-2, with D maybe TRBD1 (5 bases). Germline assignment: CDR1 MNHEY and CDR2 SVGAGI. The V end was cut by 0 bases, the J end by 4 bases, with 12 bases between. The CDR3 runs 15 residues. For the CDR3, the DNA is TGTGCCAGCAGTTACTCGGGACGGCGTGGCTATGGCTACACCTTC. Protein product: CASSYSGRRGYGYTF.

On this clonotype itself: A read error is possible here, since a much larger clone lies one base away. The V call is TRBV11-2, the J call TRBJ2-1; 8 nucleotides line up with TRBD1. In germline, CDR1 is SGHAT, CDR2 FQNNGV. The CDR3 has 15 residues. Trimming at V came to 1 base and at J to 10 bases, leaving 9 bases not matched to a gene. The CDR3 bases are TGTGCCAGCAGCTTAGTTGGTTGGACAGGGTTCGAGCAGTTCTTC. Its translation: CASSLVGWTGFEQFF.

This clonotype was counted many times. CDR3 DNA sequence: TGTGCCAGCAGCTTGGCACACAGGGAAGAGACCCAGTACTTC. It translates to CASSLAHREETQYF. The J gene is TRBJ2-5, the V gene TRBV5-5, with a weak D call TRBD1 (6 bases). Per germline, CDR1 SGHKS and CDR2 YYEKEE (reference sequence). The CDR3 consists of 14 residues. Trimming stripped 0 bases from V and 3 bases from J, with 9 bases between.

The sample holds a few counts of this clonotype. This chain links TRBV19 with TRBJ2-7; D perhaps matches TRBD1 (5 bases). This CDR3 contains 15 residues. Germline V gene data show CDR1 as LNHDA and CDR2 as SQIVND (reference sequence). Trimming pared 5 bases from V and 1 base from J, leaving 15 bases between. The CDR3: CASSPPAGKSYEQYF. CDR3 sequence (DNA): TGTGCCAGTAGTCCTCCTGCAGGGAAGTCCTACGAGCAGTACTTC.

This clonotype was counted between two and nine times. The gene calls are TRBV5-1 and TRBJ1-4; no reliable D call. The V and J ends lost 3 bases and 8 bases respectively, with 23 bases between them. This CDR3 comprises 17 residues. From germline, CDR1 is SGHRS and CDR2 YFSETQ. The CDR3 DNA reads as TGCGCCAGCAGCTACGATGCCCGGGAAAGGGAAGGCGAAAAACTGTTTTTT. Its protein product is CASSYDAREREGEKLFF.

This clonotype was recorded many times. J is TRBJ2-3 and V is TRBV27, with 15 positions matching TRBD2. The CDR3 runs to 18 residues. V dropped 6 bases and J dropped 2; count of bases not matched to a gene: 9. The germline gives CDR1 MNHEY, CDR2 SMNVEV (reference sequence). CDR3 amino acids: CASRWTSGREGYTDTQYF. In nucleotides, the CDR3 is TGTGCCAGCAGGTGGACTAGCGGGAGGGAGGGGTACACAGATACGCAGTATTTT.

The V gene is TRBV19, the J gene TRBJ2-3; no definite D call. Per germline, CDR1 LNHDA and CDR2 SQIVND (reference sequence). With 6 bases removed from V and 6 bases from J, the gap between germline ends came to 13 bases. This CDR3 comprises 13 residues. DNA for the CDR3: TGTGCCAGTAGGAGTATACTGAGCGATACGCAGTATTTT. It yields the protein CASRSILSDTQYF. The full variable domain, in which reference TRBV19 and TRBJ2-3 provide the parts outside the CDR3, is DGGITQSPKYLFRKEGQNVTLSCEQNLNHDAMYWYRQDPGQGLRLIYYSQIVNDFQKGDIAEGYSVSREKKESFPLTVTSAQKNPTAFYLCASRSILSDTQYFGPGTRLTVL.

This clonotype was observed a few times. CDR3 loop: CASSRQGSPSEKLFF. The CDR3 DNA sequence: TGTGCCAGCAGCCGACAGGGATCTCCCAGCGAAAAACTGTTTTTT. The V call is TRBV7-2, the J call TRBJ1-4; TRBD1 aligns across 7 bases. Germline V gene lookup returns CDR1 SGHTA and CDR2 FQGNSA. The CDR3 runs to 15 residues. J lost 8 bases, V lost 5 bases, and 11 bases had no gene match. The full variable domain, its missing parts supplied by reference TRBV7-2 and TRBJ1-4, is GAGVSQSPSNKVTEKGKDVELRCDPISGHTALYWYRQSLGQGLEFLIYFQGNSAPDKSGLPSDRFSAERTGGSVSTLTIQRTQQEDSAVYLCASSRQGSPSEKLFFGSGTQLSVL.

The chain carries TRBV7-9 and TRBJ2-1; TRBD1 is a possible D gene (5 bases). In germline, CDR1 is SEHNR, CDR2 FQNEAQ (reference sequence). The CDR3 extends over 17 amino acids. V was pared by 5 bases and J by 4 bases, with 21 bases between. CDR3 DNA: TGTGCCAGCAGCCCAACTTTCAGGGTCGCTGTGTACAATGAGCAGTTCTTC. Translation: CASSPTFRVAVYNEQFF.

This clonotype was found many times. The gene calls are TRBV12-3 or TRBV12-4 and TRBJ1-1; D call uncertain. The CDR3 runs 11 residues. V shed 7 bases and J shed 4 bases, with 7 bases lying between them. The CDR3, as DNA: TGTGCCAGCATCGGGAGCACTGAAGCTTTCTTT. It yields the protein CASIGSTEAFF.

Many counts were recorded for this clonotype. The chain links TRBV7-2 to TRBJ1-2; 9 bases are shared with TRBD1. The CDR3 runs 15 residues. Trimming at V came to 1 base and at J to 3 bases, leaving 3 bases not matched to a gene. Germline V gene sequence: CDR1 SGHTA, CDR2 FQGNSA. CDR3 region: CASSLGGTGHYGYTF. In nucleotides, the CDR3 is TGTGCCAGCAGCTTAGGGGGGACAGGGCACTATGGCTACACCTTC.

This clonotype has more than one count but fewer than ten. V is TRBV6-1 and J is TRBJ1-2; 12 positions agree with TRBD1. Germline V gene lookup returns CDR1 MNHNS and CDR2 SASEGT. CDR3 size: 16 residues. V trimming: 4 bases; J trimming: 1 base; junction bases outside the gene matches: 4. The CDR3 DNA is TGTGCCAGCAGTGGGGGACAGGGGGCGGGTAACTATGGCTACACCTTC. It specifies CASSGGQGAGNYGYTF.

This clonotype occurred many times. The rearrangement uses TRBV10-3 and TRBJ1-1; maybe TRBD1 (5 bases). This CDR3 has 15 amino acids. The germline gives CDR1 ENHRY, CDR2 SYGVKD. Trimming stripped 2 bases from V and 5 bases from J, with 15 bases between. The CDR3 sequence is CAISEPGGVLTEAFF. The DNA for the CDR3 is TGTGCCATCAGTGAGCCGGGAGGGGTTTTAACTGAAGCTTTCTTT.

This clonotype came up many times. The CDR3 sequence is CASRVGGVYEQYF. CDR3 in DNA: TGTGCCAGCAGAGTAGGGGGGGTCTACGAGCAGTACTTC. The rearrangement joins TRBV28 to TRBJ2-7; tentatively, D is TRBD2 (7 bases). There are 13 residues in the CDR3. Trimming removed 6 bases at V and 3 bases at J, with 12 bases between. In germline, CDR1 is MDHEN, CDR2 SYDVKM.

In its sample, this clonotype was seen a few times. This chain connects TRBV9 to TRBJ1-1; the D is unclear. V was cut by 3 bases and J by 4 bases, with 10 bases left in between. The CDR3 spans 13 residues. Germline lookup yields CDR1 SGDLS and CDR2 YYNGEE. CDR3 sequence reads: CASSAIDGTEAFF. DNA for the CDR3: TGTGCCAGCAGCGCTATCGACGGCACTGAAGCTTTCTTT.

At least ten counts were recorded for this clonotype. The V and J genes are TRBV28 and TRBJ2-7, with 8 bases fitting TRBD2. Germline V CDR1 and CDR2: MDHEN, SYDVKM. Germline trimming cut 8 bases from V and 5 bases from J; bases unmatched to any gene: 14. The length of the CDR3 is 15 residues. As DNA, the CDR3 is TGTGCCAGCGGACCGACCGGGACTAGTCGGGACGAGCAGTACTTC. It encodes CASGPTGTSRDEQYF. The whole variable domain, remainder taken from reference TRBV28 and TRBJ2-7, is DVKVTQSSRYLVKRTGEKVFLECVQDMDHENMFWYRQDPGLGLRLIYFSYDVKMKEKGDIPEGYSVSREKKERFSLILESASTNQTSMYLCASGPTGTSRDEQYFGPGTRLTVT.

V and J are TRBV20-1 and TRBJ2-3; TRBD2 agrees at 7 bases. After removal of 4 bases from V and 2 bases from J, the junction contained 6 bases not matched to a gene. The CDR3 has 14 amino acids. The V gene's germline CDR1 is DFQATT and CDR2 SNEGSKA (reference sequence). CDR3 coding DNA: TGCAGTGCTATGCTCAGCGGGGACACAGATACGCAGTATTTT. This codes for CSAMLSGDTDTQYF.

This clonotype was seen more than once but under ten times. This rearrangement joins TRBV28 to TRBJ1-2, with D possibly matching TRBD1 (5 bases). The CDR3 sequence is 13 residues long. Germline CDR1 is MDHEN and CDR2 is SYDVKM. Between the trimmed V and J ends, which lost 4 bases and 4 bases, there was a span of 10 bases. The CDR3 nucleotides are TGTGCCAGCAGTTCCGGGGGGACCTATGGCTACACCTTC. Encoded protein: CASSSGGTYGYTF.

This clonotype was counted many times. The chain combines TRBV20-1 with TRBJ1-6; D is unclear. The germline V gene encodes CDR1 DFQATT and CDR2 SNEGSKA (reference sequence). V was trimmed by 0 bases and J by 7 bases, leaving 7 bases between them. CDR3 length: 13 amino acids. CDR3 bases: TGCAGTGCTAGAGATCACAACAATTCACCCCTCCACTTT. Translated: CSARDHNNSPLHF.

In this sample, this clonotype turned up many times. CDR3 DNA sequence: TGTGCCAGCAGTGCCGCCGTAGACAGGGTTGCTGGCTACACCTTC. It encodes CASSAAVDRVAGYTF. The V call is TRBV6-1, the J call TRBJ1-2; 7 bases fit TRBD1. J lost 7 bases, V lost 4 bases, and 12 bases had no gene match. The CDR3 runs to 15 residues. Germline loops: CDR1 MNHNS, CDR2 SASEGT.

This clonotype appeared many times. The V call is TRBV5-1, the J call TRBJ2-7, with 10 bases that match TRBD2. CDR3 length equals 18 residues. CDR1 is SGHRS and CDR2 is YFSETQ in the germline V gene. Unmatched junction bases numbered 12, after V lost 0 bases and J lost 3 bases. CDR3 loop: CASSLAGSSGSKGYEQYF. CDR3 DNA sequence: TGCGCCAGCAGCTTGGCCGGGTCTAGCGGGAGTAAGGGCTACGAGCAGTACTTC.

This clonotype occurred a few times. The rearrangement uses TRBV15 and TRBJ2-5; 7 nucleotides match TRBD1. The J segment lost 5 bases and the V segment lost 0 bases, leaving 6 bases of the junction unmatched. Germline lookup yields CDR1 LNHNV and CDR2 YYDKDF (reference sequence). The CDR3 totals 15 residues. CDR3 region: CATSRDRRGRETQYF. The CDR3 DNA is TGTGCCACCAGCAGAGATCGAAGGGGGCGGGAGACCCAGTACTTC.

This clonotype was recorded a few times. The rearrangement uses TRBV4-1 and TRBJ2-7, with a weak D call TRBD2 (5 bases). The V gene's germline CDR1 is MGHRA and CDR2 YSYEKL. The length of the CDR3 is 15 residues. Trimming removed 0 bases from V and 5 bases from J, with 14 bases in between. CDR3 residues: CASSQEDSTIHEQYV. The DNA of the CDR3 is TGCGCCAGCAGCCAAGAGGATTCGACTATCCACGAGCAGTACGTC.